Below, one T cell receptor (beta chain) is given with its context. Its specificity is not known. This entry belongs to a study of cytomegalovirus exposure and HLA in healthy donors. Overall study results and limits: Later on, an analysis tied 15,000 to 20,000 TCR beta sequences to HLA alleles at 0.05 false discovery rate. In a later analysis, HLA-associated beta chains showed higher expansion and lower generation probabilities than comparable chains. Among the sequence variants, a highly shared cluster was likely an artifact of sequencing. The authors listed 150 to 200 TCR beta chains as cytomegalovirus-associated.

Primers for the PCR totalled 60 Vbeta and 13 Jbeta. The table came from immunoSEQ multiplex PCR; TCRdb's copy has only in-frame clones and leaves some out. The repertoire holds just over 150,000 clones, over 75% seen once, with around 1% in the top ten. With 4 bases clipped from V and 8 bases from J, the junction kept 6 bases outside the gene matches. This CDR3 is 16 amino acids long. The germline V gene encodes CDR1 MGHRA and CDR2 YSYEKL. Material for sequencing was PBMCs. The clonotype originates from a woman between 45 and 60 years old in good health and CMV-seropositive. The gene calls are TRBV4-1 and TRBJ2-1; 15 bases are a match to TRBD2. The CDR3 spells CASSRTSGGAGDEQFF. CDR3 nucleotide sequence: TGCGCCAGCAGCCGGACTAGCGGGGGGGCCGGGGATGAGCAGTTCTTC.